The clone carrying this T cell receptor (beta chain) showed up just once. The data were taken from a study of blood T cell repertoires in COVID-19. Assay used: immunoSEQ multiplex PCR; TCRdb lists only in-frame clones, some missing. The data show hundreds of thousands of clones, about 90% seen once. The CDR3 has 16 residues. CDR1 SGHKS and CDR2 YYEKEE come from the germline V gene (reference sequence). The ends were cut back, 4 bases at V and 0 bases at J, with 14 bases in the middle. Material: PBMCs or T cells enriched from blood (not recorded which). The sequence was collected from a man aged 35-49 years in a cohort exposed to, infected with or recovered from COVID-19 (not recorded which). The chain has TRBV5-5 and TRBJ2-4, with D hard to call. The chain's CDR3 is CASSQRNILAKNIQYF. In DNA form, the CDR3 reads TGTGCCAGCAGCCAACGAAACATATTAGCCAAAAACATTCAGTACTTC.